This T cell receptor (beta chain) was found in a study of OX40 agonist ivuxolimab in advanced cancers. Study-level points and caveats: Researchers report that CD8+ T cells had, on average, more expanded clones than CD4+. Part of the nonresponder group also had normalized T-cell clonal expansion that was low.

As to this clone: Its antigen remains unknown.

V shed 1 base and J shed 5 bases, with 9 bases lying between them. The V gene's germline CDR1 is SEHNR and CDR2 FQNEAQ (reference sequence). The CDR3 covers 14 residues. Clones were sequenced by immunoSEQ multiplex PCR, and TCRdb holds only the in-frame ones, with some missing. The data contain 99,000 or so clones, around 96% of them singletons. The chain links TRBV7-9 to TRBJ1-5, with D possibly being TRBD1 (6 bases). The sequence was collected from an adult with an advanced solid tumor such as melanoma, head and neck, liver or kidney cancer. This material consisted of CD4+ or CD8+ T cells sorted from blood, taken in a trial of the OX40 agonist ivuxolimab. The CDR3 reads CASSLGAGDQPQHF. The CDR3 nucleotides are TGTGCCAGCAGCTTAGGGGCAGGGGATCAGCCCCAGCATTTT. The full variable domain, with the rest looked up from reference TRBV7-9 and TRBJ1-5, is DTGVSQNPRHKITKRGQNVTFRCDPISEHNRLYWYRQTLGQGPEFLTYFQNEAQLEKSRLLSDRFSAERPKGSFSTLEIQRTEQGDSAMYLCASSLGAGDQPQHFGDGTRLSIL.